Listed below are T cell receptor beta chains from one sample, sequenced in a study of response to subunit inactivated influenza vaccine. Each CDR3 protein gets one entry after TCRdb re-called the RT-PCR reads with MiXCR. Seen here are about 520,000 distinct CDR3 sequences, roughly 27% observed once, and the top ten hold under 2.5%. This sample comprised CD4+ T cells sorted from PBMCs, obtained around 5 days after vaccination. These receptors originate from a man aged 50-59 years who received an inactivated influenza vaccine. The CDR3 runs from the conserved cysteine through the conserved F or W. D genes are given only for firm matches. Clone size, where shown, is once, few, many, or a class for clones that have expanded.

abundance	v_gene	j_gene	d_gene	CDR3aa	CDR3nt
-	TRBV5-1	TRBJ1-4	TRBD1	CASTPSGTGNEKLFF	TGCGCCAGCACCCCCTCCGGGACAGGGAATGAAAAACTGTTTTTT
few	TRBV12-3/TRBV12-4	TRBJ1-2	-	CASSFFYGYTF	TGTGCCAGCAGTTTTTTCTATGGCTACACCTTC
once	TRBV29-1	TRBJ2-3	-	CSVQGKVTDTQYF	TGCAGCGTTCAAGGAAAGGTCACAGATACGCAGTATTTT
-	TRBV10-3	TRBJ2-7	TRBD1	CAISEGGQRHYEQYF	TGTGCCATCAGTGAGGGGGGACAGCGCCACTACGAGCAGTACTTC
many	TRBV4-3	TRBJ2-3	TRBD1	CASSLGQGRTDTQYF	TGCGCCAGCAGCCTAGGACAGGGCCGCACAGATACGCAGTATTTT
few	TRBV7-6	TRBJ2-5	-	CASSLDSGKTQYF	TGTGCCAGCAGCTTAGACTCGGGGAAGACCCAGTACTTC
few	TRBV7-2	TRBJ2-4	-	CASSLRQGNKNIQYF	TGTGCCAGCAGCTTAAGGCAGGGGAACAAAAACATTCAGTACTTC
-	TRBV7-2	TRBJ2-1	TRBD2	CASSPRGGVEQFF	TGTGCCAGCAGCCCGCGGGGGGGGGTAGAGCAGTTCTTC
-	TRBV10-2	TRBJ2-1	TRBD2	CASSERGGNFYNEQFF	TGCGCCAGCAGTGAGAGGGGAGGGAACTTTTACAATGAGCAGTTCTTC
few	TRBV29-1	TRBJ1-5	-	CSVRQGGNQPQHF	TGCAGCGTTCGTCAGGGCGGTAATCAGCCCCAGCATTTT
few	TRBV5-6	TRBJ2-2	-	CASSSTPNTGELFF	TGTGCCAGCAGCTCTACGCCGAACACCGGGGAGCTGTTTTTT
-	TRBV7-2	TRBJ2-3	TRBD1	CASSMFGRGTDTQYF	TGTGCCAGCAGTATGTTTGGCAGGGGGACAGATACGCAGTATTTT
-	TRBV12-3/TRBV12-4	TRBJ1-3	-	CASSRALSSGNTIYF	TGTGCCAGCAGTAGAGCCCTTAGCTCTGGAAACACCATATATTTT
-	TRBV4-3	TRBJ2-7	TRBD2	CASSQGPSGGSHEQYF	TGCGCCAGCAGCCAAGGCCCTAGCGGAGGCAGCCACGAGCAGTACTTC
few	TRBV20-1	TRBJ2-2	-	CSAREGGRTGELFF	TGCAGTGCTAGAGAGGGGGGGCGCACCGGGGAGCTGTTTTTT
few	TRBV20-1	TRBJ2-3	TRBD2	CSATRRRGGTDTQYF	TGCAGTGCCACAAGACGTCGGGGGGGCACAGATACGCAGTATTTT
-	TRBV20-1	TRBJ2-3	TRBD2	CSARALADGGSDTQYF	TGCAGTGCTAGAGCACTAGCGGACGGGGGCTCAGATACGCAGTATTTT
few	TRBV20-1	TRBJ2-7	-	CSAEDNPYEQYF	TGCAGTGCAGAAGACAATCCCTACGAGCAGTACTTC
-	TRBV24-1	TRBJ2-5	-	CATSDPGQQGETQYF	TGTGCCACCAGTGATCCGGGCCAACAGGGAGAGACCCAGTACTTC
few	TRBV7-2	TRBJ2-3	TRBD2	CASSVPLAGTDTQYF	TGTGCCAGCAGCGTGCCCCTAGCGGGGACAGATACGCAGTATTTT